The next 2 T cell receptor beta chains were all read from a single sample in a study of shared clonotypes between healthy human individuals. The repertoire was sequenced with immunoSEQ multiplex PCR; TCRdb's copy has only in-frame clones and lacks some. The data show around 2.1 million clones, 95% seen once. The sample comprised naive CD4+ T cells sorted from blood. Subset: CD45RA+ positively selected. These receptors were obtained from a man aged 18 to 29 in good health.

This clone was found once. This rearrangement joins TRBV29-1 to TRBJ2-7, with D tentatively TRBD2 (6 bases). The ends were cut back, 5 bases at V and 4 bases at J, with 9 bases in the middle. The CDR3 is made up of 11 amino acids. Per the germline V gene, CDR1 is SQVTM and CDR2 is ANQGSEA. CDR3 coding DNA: TGCAGCGTTTCGGACTATTACGAGCAGTACTTC. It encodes CSVSDYYEQYF.

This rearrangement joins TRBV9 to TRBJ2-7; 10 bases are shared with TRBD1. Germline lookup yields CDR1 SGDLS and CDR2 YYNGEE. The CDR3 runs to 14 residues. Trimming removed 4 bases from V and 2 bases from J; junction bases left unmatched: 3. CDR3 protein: CASSLGQGTYEQYF. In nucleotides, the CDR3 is TGTGCCAGCAGCTTGGGACAGGGGACCTACGAGCAGTACTTC.